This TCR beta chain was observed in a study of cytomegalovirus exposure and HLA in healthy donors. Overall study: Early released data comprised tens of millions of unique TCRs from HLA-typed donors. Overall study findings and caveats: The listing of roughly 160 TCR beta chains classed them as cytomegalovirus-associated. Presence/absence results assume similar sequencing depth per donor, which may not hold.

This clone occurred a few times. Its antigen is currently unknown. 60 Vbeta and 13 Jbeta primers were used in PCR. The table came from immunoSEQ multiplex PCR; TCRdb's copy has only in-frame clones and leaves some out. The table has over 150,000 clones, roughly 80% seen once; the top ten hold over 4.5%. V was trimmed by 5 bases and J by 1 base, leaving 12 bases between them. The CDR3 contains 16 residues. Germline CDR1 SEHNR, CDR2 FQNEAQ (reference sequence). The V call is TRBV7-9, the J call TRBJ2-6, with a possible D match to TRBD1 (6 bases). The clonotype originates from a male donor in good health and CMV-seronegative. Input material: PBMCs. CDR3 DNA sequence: TGTGCCAGCAGCCTTCCGGGACATTCTGGGGCCAACGTCCTGACTTTC. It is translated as CASSLPGHSGANVLTF.